This T cell receptor beta chain was captured in a study of cytomegalovirus exposure and HLA in healthy donors. For the study at large: Researchers found that around 80% of fewer than 450 genotyped donors fell within the Caucasian-associated ancestry cluster. Study findings and constraints: Certain sequence variants were highly shared and formed a cluster, and this cluster was likely a sequencing artifact. In a later analysis, TCR association rates varied by HLA locus: DRB1 most, HLA-C fewest. Previously analyzed data showed that most TCR beta V segments were productive at a frequency of about 87% or about 30%.

For this clone: Its antigen is undetermined.

Researchers ran the PCR with 60 Vbeta and 13 Jbeta primers. TCRdb keeps only in-frame clones here, not all; method: immunoSEQ multiplex PCR. The data hold roughly 120,000 clones, with less than 10% observed a single time. Sequencing was performed on PBMCs. The receptor's source is a woman between 40 and 55 years old in good health and CMV-seropositive.

Written as DNA, the CDR3 is TGTGCCAGCAGCCCGTCGGTTGACAGGGGGATGGGGGAGCTGTTTTTT. Residues: CASSPSVDRGMGELFF. The chain links TRBV5-6 to TRBJ2-2, with 9 bases matching TRBD1. This CDR3 has 16 amino acids. Trimming removed 4 bases from V and 8 bases from J; junction bases left unmatched: 12. Germline values: CDR1 SGHDT, CDR2 YYEEEE.